These 22 T cell receptor beta chains share one sample of origin, sequenced in a study of cytomegalovirus exposure and HLA in healthy donors. Primers: 60 Vbeta forward and 13 Jbeta reverse. Repertoires were generated with immunoSEQ multiplex PCR, while TCRdb's copy carries only in-frame clones and drops some. The table records 150,000 to 200,000 clones, approximately 86% of them present only once. The sample consisted of PBMCs. The receptor set was obtained from a woman younger than 35 in good health and CMV-seronegative.

This chain connects TRBV5-1 to TRBJ2-1, with D maybe TRBD2 (5 bases). V was pared by 0 bases and J by 6 bases, with 16 bases between. This CDR3 is built from 16 residues. CDR1 and CDR2 (germline): SGHRS, YFSETQ. The CDR3 here is CASSLDIGNTFNEQFF. DNA of the CDR3: TGCGCCAGCAGCTTGGACATCGGGAACACCTTCAATGAGCAGTTCTTC.

This chain uses TRBV4-1 with TRBJ2-1; D perhaps matches TRBD2 (7 bases). Trimming removed 0 bases from V and 6 bases from J, with 18 bases in between. This CDR3 contains 17 residues. CDR1 is MGHRA, CDR2 YSYEKL, per germline. CDR3 in amino acids: CASSQDTWGGGLNEQFF. CDR3 coding DNA: TGCGCCAGCAGCCAAGATACCTGGGGGGGCGGTCTCAATGAGCAGTTCTTC.

This chain links TRBV18 with TRBJ2-7, with TRBD2 matching over 7 bases. Germline loops: CDR1 KGHSH, CDR2 LQKENI. The CDR3 runs 16 residues. Trimming took 3 bases from V and 4 from J; bases not matched to a gene: 12. The CDR3, as DNA: TGTGCCAGCTCACCCTTAGGAGGGAGGGCCAGGTACGAGCAGTACTTC. Protein: CASSPLGGRARYEQYF.

The chain couples TRBV10-1 to TRBJ2-3; TRBD2 is a possible D gene (6 bases). Trimming took 6 bases from V and 1 from J, leaving 11 bases between them. This CDR3 is 14 amino acids long. The germline V gene encodes CDR1 WNHNN and CDR2 SYGVQD (reference sequence). In nucleotides, the CDR3 is TGCGCCAGCAGCTTGACTAGTCGCACAGATACGCAGTATTTT. Amino acids: CASSLTSRTDTQYF.

The rearrangement joins TRBV18 to TRBJ2-3; TRBD2 aligns across 11 bases. The CDR3 extends over 18 amino acids. Losses at the gene ends were 1 base for V and 2 bases for J; bases not matched to a gene: 8. Germline V gene sequence: CDR1 KGHSH, CDR2 LQKENI. The CDR3 bases are TGTGCCAGCTCACCACAGATGACTAGCGGGATCAACACAGATACGCAGTATTTT. It yields the protein CASSPQMTSGINTDTQYF. Based on the CDR3 plus reference TRBV18 and TRBJ2-3, the full variable domain is NAGVMQNPRHLVRRRGQEARLRCSPMKGHSHVYWYRQLPEEGLKFMVYLQKENIIDESGMPKERFSAEFPKEGPSILRIQQVVRGDSAAYFCASSPQMTSGINTDTQYFGPGTRLTVL.

The V and J genes are TRBV2 and TRBJ2-7; the match to TRBD2 covers 12 bases. The germline gives CDR1 SNHLY, CDR2 FYNNEI. V was clipped by 8 bases and J by 7 bases; unmatched bases: 9. The CDR3 runs to 14 residues. The CDR3 DNA follows: TGTGCCAGCTTCGGACTAGCGGGAAAATCTGAGCAGTACTTC. This encodes CASFGLAGKSEQYF.

The genes are TRBV27 and TRBJ2-5, with 7 bases fitting TRBD1. Matching the DNA end better, TRBJ2-7 makes the J call doubtful. The length of the CDR3 is 13 residues. The V gene's germline CDR1 is MNHEY and CDR2 SMNVEV (reference sequence). The CDR3 region is CASSGDSFYEQYF. For the CDR3, the DNA is TGTGCCAGCAGCGGGGACAGCTTCTACGAGCAGTACTTC.

In the case of this clone: Other DNA sequences in the same sample also yield this CDR3. This rearrangement joins TRBV19 to TRBJ1-5; D remains unclear. Looked up from germline, CDR1 is LNHDA and CDR2 is SQIVND (reference sequence). Trimming left V 5 bases short and J 4 bases short, with 6 bases between. This CDR3 contains 12 residues. CDR3 sequence (DNA): TGTGCCAGTAGTCTGCGGAATCAGCCCCAGCATTTT. Protein: CASSLRNQPQHF.

The chain joins TRBV4-1 to TRBJ1-5, with 8 bases lining up with TRBD1. The CDR3 totals 16 residues. The V segment lost 2 bases and the J segment 5 bases; nucleotides outside the gene matches: 8. Germline V CDR1 and CDR2: MGHRA, YSYEKL. For the CDR3, the DNA is TGCGCCAGCAGCCAAAGGGGCAGGGGGCTCGATCAGCCCCAGCATTTT. Its translation: CASSQRGRGLDQPQHF.

This clone was counted a few times. The V call is TRBV28, the J call TRBJ1-1; 8 bases are shared with TRBD1. Germline V gene data show CDR1 as MDHEN and CDR2 as SYDVKM. The CDR3 has 17 residues. V was clipped by 6 bases and J by 6 bases; unmatched bases: 18. The CDR3 here is CASSRGQGSFLSAEAFF. DNA of the CDR3: TGTGCCAGCAGCCGTGGACAGGGCTCATTCCTTTCGGCTGAAGCTTTCTTT.

The V and J genes are TRBV6-4 and TRBJ2-2, with 10 bases that match TRBD2. The CDR3 spans 16 residues. From germline, CDR1 is MRHNA and CDR2 SNTAGT. Trimming took 8 bases from V and 6 from J; bases not matched to a gene: 12. CDR3 bases: TGTGCCAGCCTTAGCGATAGCGGGAGGAAGTCCGGGGAGCTGTTTTTT. As protein: CASLSDSGRKSGELFF.

The chain carries TRBV6-5 and TRBJ2-2; D might be TRBD1 (6 bases). Germline V gene data show CDR1 as MNHEY and CDR2 as SVGAGI. The germline V and J ends were trimmed by 2 bases and 7 bases, with 11 bases remaining between them. The CDR3 runs 14 residues. The CDR3 is CASSYQAGVGELFF. The DNA for the CDR3 is TGTGCCAGCAGTTACCAAGCAGGGGTCGGGGAGCTGTTTTTT.

The chain uses TRBV6-1 and TRBJ2-5, with 15 bases aligning to TRBD2. The length of the CDR3 is 18 residues. V lost 4 bases to trimming and J lost 3 bases; unmatched junction nucleotides: 9. CDR1 MNHNS and CDR2 SASEGT come from the germline V gene. CDR3 sequence reads: CASSGSGLAGGLEETQYF. The CDR3 nucleotides are TGTGCCAGCAGTGGATCGGGACTAGCGGGGGGTTTAGAAGAGACCCAGTACTTC.

The CDR3 region is CASSVLASTDTQYF. In nucleotides, the CDR3 is TGCGCCAGCAGTGTGCTAGCGTCCACAGATACGCAGTATTTT. V and J are TRBV10-2 and TRBJ2-3; D is possibly TRBD2 (6 bases). Germline CDR1 is WSHSY and CDR2 is SAAADI. Trimming cost V 4 bases and J 2 bases, with 10 bases left between them. This CDR3 has 14 amino acids.

The rearrangement uses TRBV2 and TRBJ2-3; weak D call: TRBD2 (5 bases). V was trimmed by 8 bases and J by 5 bases, leaving 32 bases between them. The CDR3 has 19 residues. CDR1 and CDR2 from the germline V gene are SNHLY and FYNNEI. The CDR3: CASLPPFPPGVGDGDTQYF. The CDR3, as DNA: TGTGCCAGCCTTCCCCCGTTTCCTCCCGGGGTCGGGGATGGAGATACGCAGTATTTT.

The V call is TRBV20-1, the J call TRBJ2-1, with TRBD2 matching over 7 bases. V was pared by 3 bases and J by 16 bases, with 9 bases of the junction left unmatched. The length of the CDR3 is 11 residues. Looked up from germline, CDR1 is DFQATT and CDR2 is SNEGSKA (reference sequence). As DNA, the CDR3 is TGCAGTGCTAGTCGGACTAGTGCCAATTTCTTC. Protein sequence: CSASRTSANFF.

V usage is TRBV18 and J usage is TRBJ1-4, with unresolved D. Germline CDR1 and CDR2: KGHSH and LQKENI. V was clipped by 3 bases and J by 7 bases, with 12 bases between them. The CDR3 totals 14 residues. The CDR3 nucleotides are TGTGCCAGCTCACCTCAGGAGGGAGGTGAAAAACTGTTTTTT. Its translation: CASSPQEGGEKLFF.

This chain uses TRBV5-6 with TRBJ2-5; tentative D call: TRBD1 (5 bases). Looked up from germline, CDR1 is SGHDT and CDR2 is YYEEEE. The CDR3 has 14 amino acids. V lost 3 bases and J 3 bases, leaving 12 bases between the germline ends. The CDR3 reads CASSWGGAKETQYF. The DNA of the CDR3 is TGTGCCAGCAGCTGGGGTGGGGCCAAAGAGACCCAGTACTTC.

As concerns this clone: This sample also contains other DNA sequences that code for the same CDR3. This rearrangement joins TRBV28 to TRBJ2-5; tentative D call: TRBD2 (6 bases). V lost 5 bases and J lost 2, with 9 bases in between. Germline values: CDR1 MDHEN, CDR2 SYDVKM. This CDR3 region has 13 residues. CDR3 loop: CASSRGGQETQYF. As DNA, the CDR3 is TGTGCCAGCAGTCGGGGAGGACAAGAGACCCAGTACTTC.

This clone has a single count. The chain is built from TRBV7-9 and TRBJ2-7, with 8 bases fitting TRBD2. The length of the CDR3 is 16 residues. The germline gives CDR1 SEHNR, CDR2 FQNEAQ (reference sequence). Losses at the gene ends were 1 base for V and 0 bases for J; bases not matched to a gene: 5. CDR3 nucleotide sequence: TGTGCCAGCAGCTTAGTTTCCGGGACTAGCTCCTACGAGCAGTACTTC. This sequence encodes CASSLVSGTSSYEQYF. The whole variable domain, filled in from reference TRBV7-9 and TRBJ2-7, reads DTGVSQNPRHKITKRGQNVTFRCDPISEHNRLYWYRQTLGQGPEFLTYFQNEAQLEKSRLLSDRFSAERPKGSFSTLEIQRTEQGDSAMYLCASSLVSGTSSYEQYFGPGTRLTVT.

V and J are TRBV28 and TRBJ2-1; 10 nucleotides align to TRBD1. CDR1 and CDR2 (germline): MDHEN, SYDVKM. The CDR3 runs to 15 residues. Trimming removed 3 bases from V and 7 bases from J; junction bases left unmatched: 6. DNA for the CDR3: TGTGCCAGCAGTTTCCCCGGGACAGGGGAAAATGAGCAGTTCTTC. It yields the protein CASSFPGTGENEQFF.

V gene TRBV2 combines with J gene TRBJ1-1; TRBD1 aligns across 7 bases. Germline V gene data show CDR1 as SNHLY and CDR2 as FYNNEI. Germline trimming cut 6 bases from V and 1 base from J; bases unmatched to any gene: 8. The CDR3 extends over 15 amino acids. This CDR3 is CASRLYGTANTEAFF. The CDR3 region has the DNA TGTGCCAGCAGGCTCTACGGGACAGCGAACACTGAAGCTTTCTTT.